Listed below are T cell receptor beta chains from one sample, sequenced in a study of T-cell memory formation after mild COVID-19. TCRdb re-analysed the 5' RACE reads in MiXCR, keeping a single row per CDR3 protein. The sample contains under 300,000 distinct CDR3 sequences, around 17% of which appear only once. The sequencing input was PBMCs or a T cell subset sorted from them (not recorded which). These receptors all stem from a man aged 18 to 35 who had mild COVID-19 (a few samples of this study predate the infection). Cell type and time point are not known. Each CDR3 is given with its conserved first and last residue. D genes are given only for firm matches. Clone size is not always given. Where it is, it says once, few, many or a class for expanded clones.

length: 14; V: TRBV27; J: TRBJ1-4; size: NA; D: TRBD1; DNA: TGTGCCAGCAGTTTGACAGGGTTGGGAGAAAAACTGTTTTTT; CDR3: CASSLTGLGEKLFF
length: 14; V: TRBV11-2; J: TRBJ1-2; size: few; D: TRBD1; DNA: TGTGCCAGCAGCGAGGCCGGGACAGACTATGGCTACACCTTC; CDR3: CASSEAGTDYGYTF
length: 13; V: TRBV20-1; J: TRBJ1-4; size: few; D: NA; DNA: TGCAGTGCCCCGGACCTTTCAAGTGAAAAACTGTTTTTT; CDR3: CSAPDLSSEKLFF
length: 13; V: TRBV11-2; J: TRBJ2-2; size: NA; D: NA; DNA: TGTGCCAGCAGCTTAATGGGCGGCGGGGAGCTGTTTTTT; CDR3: CASSLMGGGELFF
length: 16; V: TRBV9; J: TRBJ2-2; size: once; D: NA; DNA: TGTGCCAGCAGCCCCTTCGGAGACGTTCGCACCGGGGAGCTGTTTTTT; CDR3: CASSPFGDVRTGELFF
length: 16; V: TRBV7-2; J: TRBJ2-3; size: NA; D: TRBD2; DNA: TGTGCCAGCAGCCCTCTACTAGCGGGGGGGCTGATTACGCAGTATTTT; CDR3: CASSPLLAGGLITQYF
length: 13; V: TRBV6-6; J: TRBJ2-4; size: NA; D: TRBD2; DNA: TGTGCCAGCAGTTATGGGCTAGCGGCCTTTGGGTACTTC; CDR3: CASSYGLAAFGYF
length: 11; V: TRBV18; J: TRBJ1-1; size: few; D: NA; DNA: TGTGCCAGTCGTGGGGCGGCTGAAGCTTTCTTT; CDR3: CASRGAAEAFF
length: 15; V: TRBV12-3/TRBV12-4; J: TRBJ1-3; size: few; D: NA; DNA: TGTGCCAGCAGTTCGCTGGACACCTCTGGAAACACCATATATTTT; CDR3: CASSSLDTSGNTIYF
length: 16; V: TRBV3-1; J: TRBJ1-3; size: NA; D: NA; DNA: TGTGCCAGCAGCCAAGGACAGGCGTTACCTGGAAACACCATATATTTT; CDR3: CASSQGQALPGNTIYF
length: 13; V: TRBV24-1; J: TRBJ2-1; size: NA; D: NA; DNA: TGTGCCACCAGTGACTACCGGGCCGATGAGCAGTTCTTC; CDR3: CATSDYRADEQFF
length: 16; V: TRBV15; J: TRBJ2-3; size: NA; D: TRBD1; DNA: TGTGCCACCAGCAGAAGACAGGGGGCTGGCACAGATACGCAGTATTTT; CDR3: CATSRRQGAGTDTQYF
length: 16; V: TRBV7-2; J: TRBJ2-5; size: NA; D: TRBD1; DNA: TGTGCCAGCAGCTGGGCCGGGACAGGGGACCGAGAGACCCAGTACTTC; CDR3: CASSWAGTGDRETQYF
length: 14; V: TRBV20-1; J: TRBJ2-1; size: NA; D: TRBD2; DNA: TGCAGTGCTAGGGACCTAGCGGGGTACAATGAGCAGTTCTTC; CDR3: CSARDLAGYNEQFF
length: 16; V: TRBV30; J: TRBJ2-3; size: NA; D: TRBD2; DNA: TGTGCCTGGAGTGTACCGGGGGGGTGGGGCACAGATACGCAGTATTTT; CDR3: CAWSVPGGWGTDTQYF
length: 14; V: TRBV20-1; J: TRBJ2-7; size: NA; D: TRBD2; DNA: TGCAGTGCCAATCTAGCGGGGGACAACTACGAGCAGTACTTC; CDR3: CSANLAGDNYEQYF
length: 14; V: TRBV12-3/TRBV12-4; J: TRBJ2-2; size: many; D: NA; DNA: TGTGCCAGCTCTACGCACAGGAACACCGGGGAGCTGTTTTTT; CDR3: CASSTHRNTGELFF
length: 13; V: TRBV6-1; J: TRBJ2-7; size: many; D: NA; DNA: TGTGCCAGCAGAGGACAGCAAACCTACGAGCAGTACTTC; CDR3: CASRGQQTYEQYF
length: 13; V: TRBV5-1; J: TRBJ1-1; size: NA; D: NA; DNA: TGCGCCAGCGGGGGGTCAGAGAACACTGAAGCTTTCTTT; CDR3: CASGGSENTEAFF
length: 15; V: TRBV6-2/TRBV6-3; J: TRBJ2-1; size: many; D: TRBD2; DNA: TGTGCCAGCAGTTACTATGACGGGGGGGGAAATGAGCAGTTCTTC; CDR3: CASSYYDGGGNEQFF
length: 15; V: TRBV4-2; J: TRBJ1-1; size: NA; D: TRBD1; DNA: TGTGCCAGCAGCCAAGATCAGGGGGGGGGCACTGAAGCTTTCTTT; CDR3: CASSQDQGGGTEAFF
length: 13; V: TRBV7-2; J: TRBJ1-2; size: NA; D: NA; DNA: TGTGCCAGCAGCCCGGGGGAGAACTATGGCTACACCTTC; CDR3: CASSPGENYGYTF
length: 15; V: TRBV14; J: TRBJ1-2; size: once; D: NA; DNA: TGTGCCAGCAGCCCCCCCGGGCCAGGGAGGCTCGGCTACACCTTC; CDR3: CASSPPGPGRLGYTF
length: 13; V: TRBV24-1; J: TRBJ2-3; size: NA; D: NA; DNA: TGTGCCACCATGGGTTCTAGCACAGATACGCAGTATTTT; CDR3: CATMGSSTDTQYF
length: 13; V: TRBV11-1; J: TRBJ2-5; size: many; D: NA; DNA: TGTGCCAGCAGCCCTCCGTCGATTGAGACCCAGTACTTC; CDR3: CASSPPSIETQYF
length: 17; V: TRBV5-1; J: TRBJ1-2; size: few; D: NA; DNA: TGCGCCAGCAGCCAAAAAACGAACAGGGCTAACAACTATGGCTACACCTTC; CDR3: CASSQKTNRANNYGYTF
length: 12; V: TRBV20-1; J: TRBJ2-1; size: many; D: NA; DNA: TGCAGTGCTAGGTTCGGGGACAATGAGCAGTTCTTC; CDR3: CSARFGDNEQFF
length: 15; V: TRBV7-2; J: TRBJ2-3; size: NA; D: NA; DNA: TGTGCCAGCAACGAAGGCGTCGGGGTCACAGATACGCAGTATTTT; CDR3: CASNEGVGVTDTQYF
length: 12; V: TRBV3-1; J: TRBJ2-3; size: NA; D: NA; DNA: TGTGCCAGCAGCCCTAGTTCAGATACGCAGTATTTT; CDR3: CASSPSSDTQYF
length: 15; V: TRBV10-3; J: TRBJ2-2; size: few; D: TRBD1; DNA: TGTGCCATCAGTGAGAGACAGGGGATCCCCGGGGAGCTGTTTTTT; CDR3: CAISERQGIPGELFF
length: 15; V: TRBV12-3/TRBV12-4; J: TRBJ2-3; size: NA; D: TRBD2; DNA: TGTGCCAGCAGTCGACCTAGCGGGGGGTCAGATACGCAGTATTTT; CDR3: CASSRPSGGSDTQYF
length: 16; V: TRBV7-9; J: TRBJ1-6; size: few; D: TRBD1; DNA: TGTGCCAGCAGCTTAGTCCCAGGGGGCTATAATTCACCCCTCCACTTT; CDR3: CASSLVPGGYNSPLHF
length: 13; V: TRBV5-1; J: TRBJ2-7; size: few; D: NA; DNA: TGCGCCAGCAGCGAAGGAGTCTCCTACGAGCAGTACTTC; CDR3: CASSEGVSYEQYF
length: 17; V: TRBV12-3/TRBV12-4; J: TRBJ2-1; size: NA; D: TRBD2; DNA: TGTGCCAGCAGCACACCCCCACGGGGGGGCGGGGATTATGAGCAGTTCTTC; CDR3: CASSTPPRGGGDYEQFF
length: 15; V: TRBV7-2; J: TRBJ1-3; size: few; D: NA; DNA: TGTGCCAGCAGCAGAACAGGGTACTCTGGAAACACCATATATTTT; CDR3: CASSRTGYSGNTIYF
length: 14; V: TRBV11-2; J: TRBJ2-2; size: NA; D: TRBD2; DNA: TGTGCCAGCAGCCGCGGGACTAGCCCCAGAATGCTGTTTTTT; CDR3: CASSRGTSPRMLFF
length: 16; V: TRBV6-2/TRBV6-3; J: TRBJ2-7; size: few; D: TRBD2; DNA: TGTGCCAGCAGCGCCCGACTAGCGGGGGCCAACTACGAGCAGTACTTC; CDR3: CASSARLAGANYEQYF